One T cell receptor (beta chain) is described in this entry. The data belong to a study of blood T cell repertoires in COVID-19. For the study at large: Italy, Spain and the United States were the sources of the convalescent and acute COVID-19 samples. T cells, B-cell-depleted T cells, or PBMCs provided the cDNA or gDNA that served as material.

Looked up from germline, CDR1 is SNHLY and CDR2 is FYNNEI. The CDR3 length is 13 residues. V lost 6 bases to trimming and J lost 7 bases, with 13 bases between them. In the original workflow: Using reference gene primer amplification, nucleated cell counts were estimated. Some clones are missing from TCRdb's copy, which holds only in-frame ones; the method was immunoSEQ multiplex PCR. V, J and clone size reflect that table, while D and trimming were determined from the DNA. The data hold 100,000 or so clones, with around 73% observed a single time. The rearrangement joins TRBV2 to TRBJ2-1; unclear D gene. Sequencing was carried out using peripheral blood. The TCR was taken from a man aged 55 to 70 with active or convalescent COVID-19. CDR3: CASSAGVKNEQFF. The CDR3 DNA reads as TGTGCCAGCAGCGCCGGAGTAAAGAATGAGCAGTTCTTC.